These T cell receptor beta chains were read from a single sample in a study of blood T cell repertoires in COVID-19. Assay used: immunoSEQ multiplex PCR; TCRdb lists only in-frame clones, some missing. The table includes 280,000 or so clones, 87% detected once. The sequenced sample was PBMCs or T cells enriched from blood (not recorded which). The receptors originated from a woman between 40 and 55 years old who had recovered from COVID-19. The CDR3 runs from the conserved cysteine through the conserved F or W. D genes are given only for firm matches. Size is omitted from some rows. Given values are once, few, many or a class for expanded clones.

>13|TRBJ1-4|TRBV28|.|.
TGTGCCAGCAGTTCTTCAGCTAATGAAAAACTGTTTTTT
CASSSSANEKLFF
>14|TRBJ1-4|TRBV15|.|TRBD1
TGTGCCACCAGCAGAGGACAGGGGAATGAAAAACTGTTTTTT
CATSRGQGNEKLFF
>16|TRBJ2-5|TRBV7-2|once|.
TGTGCCAGCAGCTTAACCGAACTCGCCCGCGGGGAGACCCAGTACTTC
CASSLTELARGETQYF
>16|TRBJ1-5|TRBV30|.|TRBD1
TGTGCCTGGAGTCCGGACAGGGGAGGGGGCAATCAGCCCCAGCATTTT
CAWSPDRGGGNQPQHF
>12|TRBJ2-1|TRBV12-3/TRBV12-4|few|TRBD2
TGTGCCAGCAGGCCCACGGGGGGGAGCACGTTCTTC
CASRPTGGSTFF
>11|TRBJ1-2|TRBV28|.|.
TGTGCCACTGAAGGGGGCTATGGCTACACCTTC
CATEGGYGYTF
>18|TRBJ2-7|TRBV21-1|.|.
TGTGCCAGCAGCAAACTTCCCCCCTCTCGCAGGATTCTTTACGAGCAGTACTTC
CASSKLPPSRRILYEQYF
>12|TRBJ2-5|TRBV30|.|TRBD2
TGTGCCTGGAGAGCGGGAGGCGAGACCCAGTACTTC
CAWRAGGETQYF
>13|TRBJ1-2|TRBV6-2/TRBV6-3|once|.
TGTGCCAGCAGTTACTCGAGAAGTTATGGCTACACCTTC
CASSYSRSYGYTF
>17|TRBJ1-2|TRBV7-8|.|TRBD1
TGTGCCAGCAGCATCCGGGACAGGCCTCTTGTTGGGGATGGCTACACCTTC
CASSIRDRPLVGDGYTF
>14|TRBJ1-5|TRBV28|.|.
TGTGCCAGCAGTGCTGCAGGGGGCAATCAGCCCCAGCATTTT
CASSAAGGNQPQHF
>14|TRBJ1-2|TRBV20-1|.|.
TGCAGTGCTAGTCGGGGGGATAGGGGCTATGGCTACACCTTC
CSASRGDRGYGYTF
>16|TRBJ1-1|TRBV28|.|TRBD1
TGTGCCAGCAGTTTAGGGACAGGGAGAATGGGCACTGAAGCTTTCTTT
CASSLGTGRMGTEAFF
>14|TRBJ2-1|TRBV2|.|.
TGTGCCAGCAGTGAACTCGGGAGCGGAAATGAGCAGTTCTTC
CASSELGSGNEQFF
>17|TRBJ2-7|TRBV9|.|TRBD2
TGTGCCAGCAGCCCCCAGCTAGCGGGAGGGGCTTCGGCCGAGCAGTACTTC
CASSPQLAGGASAEQYF
>15|TRBJ1-2|TRBV5-1|.|TRBD1
TGCGCCAGCAGCTATGGACAGGGAGGGAACTATGGCTACACCTTC
CASSYGQGGNYGYTF
>14|TRBJ2-5|TRBV28|.|TRBD1
TGTGCCAGCAGTAACAGGGGGCGTTTAGAGACCCAGTACTTC
CASSNRGRLETQYF
>17|TRBJ2-3|TRBV7-3|.|TRBD2
TGTGCCAGCAGCTTAACCGGTAGCGGGAGGGCCGCAGATACGCAGTATTTT
CASSLTGSGRAADTQYF
>15|TRBJ1-2|TRBV7-2|once|.
TGTGCCAGCAGCTTAGGTCCCCGGGGGGACTATGGCTACACCTTC
CASSLGPRGDYGYTF
>14|TRBJ1-5|TRBV7-8|.|TRBD1
TGTGCCAGCAGCCCTGGACAGGACAATCAGCCCCAGCATTTT
CASSPGQDNQPQHF
>14|TRBJ1-2|TRBV5-4|.|TRBD1
TGTGCCAGCAGCACCGGGACAGGGAACTATGGCTACACCTTC
CASSTGTGNYGYTF
>11|TRBJ1-2|TRBV20-1|once|.
TGCAGTGCTAGAGCGAGATATGGCTACACCTTC
CSARARYGYTF
>16|TRBJ1-5|TRBV6-1|.|TRBD1
TGTGCCAGCAGGGAACAGGGGGCTTATAGCAATCAGCCCCAGCATTTT
CASREQGAYSNQPQHF
>15|TRBJ1-5|TRBV28|.|TRBD1
TGTGCCAGCAGGTCAGGACAGGTCGGATATCAGCCCCAGCATTTT
CASRSGQVGYQPQHF
>16|TRBJ2-3|TRBV7-3|.|TRBD2
TGTGCCAGCAGCTCCTGGGAAGCGGGAGGCACAGATACGCAGTATTTT
CASSSWEAGGTDTQYF
>16|TRBJ2-3|TRBV7-2|.|.
TGTGCCAGCAGCCCCCAATATGGGCGAGGCACAGATACGCAGTATTTT
CASSPQYGRGTDTQYF
>12|TRBJ2-6|TRBV2|.|TRBD1
TGTGCCAGCGGACAGGGGGCGAACGTCCTGACTTTC
CASGQGANVLTF
>14|TRBJ2-1|TRBV3-1/TRBV3-2|.|.
TGTGCCAGCAGCCAAGTCGGAGGGTTCAATGAGCAGTTCTTC
CASSQVGGFNEQFF
>11|TRBJ2-2|TRBV20-1|.|.
TGCAGTGCCCGCTCAGTCGGGGAGCTGTTTTTT
CSARSVGELFF
>14|TRBJ2-5|TRBV5-1|once|TRBD1
TGCGCCAGCAGCAACGACAGGGGCCAAGAGACCCAGTACTTC
CASSNDRGQETQYF
>13|TRBJ1-6|TRBV30|.|TRBD1
TGTGCCTGGAGTTTACAGGGGCATTCACCCCTCCACTTT
CAWSLQGHSPLHF